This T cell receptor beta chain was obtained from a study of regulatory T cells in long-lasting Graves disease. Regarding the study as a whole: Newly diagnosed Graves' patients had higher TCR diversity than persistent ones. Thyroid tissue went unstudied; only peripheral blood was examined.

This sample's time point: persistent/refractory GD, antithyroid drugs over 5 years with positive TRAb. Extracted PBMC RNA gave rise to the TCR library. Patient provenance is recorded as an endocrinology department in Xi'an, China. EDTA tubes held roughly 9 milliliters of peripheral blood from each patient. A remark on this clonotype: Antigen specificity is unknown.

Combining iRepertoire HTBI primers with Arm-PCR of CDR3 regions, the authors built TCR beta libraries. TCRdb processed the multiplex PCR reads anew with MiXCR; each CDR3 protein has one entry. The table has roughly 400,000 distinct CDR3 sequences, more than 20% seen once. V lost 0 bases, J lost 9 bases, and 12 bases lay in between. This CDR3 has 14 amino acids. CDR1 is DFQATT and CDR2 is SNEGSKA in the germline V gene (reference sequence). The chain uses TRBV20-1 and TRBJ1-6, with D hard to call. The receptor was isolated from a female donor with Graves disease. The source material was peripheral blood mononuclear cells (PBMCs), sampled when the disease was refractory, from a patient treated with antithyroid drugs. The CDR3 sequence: CSARDQLISSPLHF. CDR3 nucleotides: TGCAGTGCTAGAGACCAGTTGATTTCTTCACCCCTCCACTTT.